This entry lists 11 T cell receptor beta chains sequenced from one sample in a study of molecular identifiers for immune sequencing clone quantification. TCRdb called the PCR reads again in MiXCR, with one record for every CDR3 protein. Of around 460,000 distinct CDR3 sequences in the sample, 20% to 25% are singletons; the top ten hold about 0.8%. Sequenced sample: naive CD8+ T cells from blood, with Jurkat cell RNA spiked in. As for subset: FACS-sorted CD8+CD4-CCR7+CD45RA+ naive T cells. The receptors originated from a human donor in good health. Some libraries in this study had Jurkat cell RNA spiked in.

As for this clonotype: A much larger clone differs from this one at a single base, so this may be a read error. This rearrangement joins TRBV7-9 to TRBJ2-7, with D unresolved. Germline-derived CDR1 and CDR2 are SEHNR and FQNEAQ (reference sequence). The CDR3 loop spans 13 amino acids. Trimming shortened V by 6 bases and J by 4 bases, and 13 bases separated the two germline ends. CDR3 sequence reads: CASSSWSPYEQYF. As DNA, the CDR3 is TGTGCCAGCAGTTCCTGGTCACCGTACGAGCAGTACTTC.

In the case of this clonotype: Being one base from a much bigger clone, this may be a read error. V usage is TRBV6-2 or TRBV6-3 and J usage is TRBJ2-7, with D unclear. Germline V gene lookup returns CDR1 MNHEY and CDR2 SVGEGT. Trimming shortened V by 4 bases and J by 5 bases, and 15 bases separated the two germline ends. The CDR3 spans 14 residues. The CDR3 nucleotides are TGTGCCAGCAGTTTTTCGTCAGGTCCCCACGAGCAGTACTTC. It translates to CASSFSSGPHEQYF.

With regard to this clonotype: Just one base apart from a much larger clone, this may be a read error. V and J are TRBV24-1 and TRBJ2-2; possibly TRBD1 for D (6 bases). Germline values: CDR1 KGHDR, CDR2 SFDVKD. CDR3 length equals 15 residues. The CDR3 spells CATSDFGTYTGELVF. CDR3 coding DNA: TGTGCCACCAGTGATTTCGGGACATACACCGGGGAGCTGGTTTTT.

The chain uses TRBV2 and TRBJ2-5, with D unclear. Deletions cut 7 bases from V and 1 base from J, with 13 bases between. The CDR3 has 14 residues. Germline V CDR1 and CDR2: SNHLY, FYNNEI. For the CDR3, the DNA is TGTGCCAGCAATCCTGAGCGTGCCCAAGAGACCCAGTACTTC. This sequence encodes CASNPERAQETQYF.

V and J are TRBV20-1 and TRBJ2-7, with a weak D call TRBD1 (6 bases). The CDR3 length is 16 residues. V shed 5 bases and J shed 3 bases, with 23 bases lying between them. Germline V CDR1 and CDR2: DFQATT, SNEGSKA (reference sequence). CDR3 coding DNA: TGCAGTGCTTATTACTCGGGACATATGATCAACTACGAGCAGTACTTC. Its translation: CSAYYSGHMINYEQYF.

The chain employs TRBV28 and TRBJ1-6; D uncertain. The V and J ends lost 2 bases and 8 bases respectively, with 13 bases between them. The CDR3 is 15 residues long. CDR1 MDHEN and CDR2 SYDVKM come from the germline V gene. The CDR3 bases are TGTGCCAGCAGTTTAAGCGACGGCCATTATTCACCCCTCCACTTT. This translates into CASSLSDGHYSPLHF. Full variable domain (missing parts from reference TRBV28 and TRBJ1-6): DVKVTQSSRYLVKRTGEKVFLECVQDMDHENMFWYRQDPGLGLRLIYFSYDVKMKEKGDIPEGYSVSREKKERFSLILESASTNQTSMYLCASSLSDGHYSPLHFGNGTRLTVT.

This clonotype came up a few times. The V and J genes are TRBV11-2 and TRBJ2-7, with 8 bases lining up with TRBD1. Germline CDR1 reads SGHAT; CDR2 reads FQNNGV. The CDR3 sequence is 12 residues long. Germline trimming cut 4 bases from V and 7 bases from J; bases unmatched to any gene: 3. CDR3 in amino acids: CASSSRTGEQYF. CDR3 bases: TGTGCCAGCAGCTCAAGGACAGGGGAGCAGTACTTC.

The chain uses TRBV7-2 and TRBJ2-3; D possibly corresponds to TRBD1 (6 bases). Trimming cost V 3 bases and J 2 bases, with 18 bases left between them. The germline CDR1 and CDR2 sequences are SGHTA and FQGNSA. There are 17 residues in the CDR3. The CDR3 bases are TGTGCCAGCAGCTTGGGGGCTACCCCATTGTCCACAGATACGCAGTATTTT. Amino acid sequence: CASSLGATPLSTDTQYF.

This clonotype was counted between two and nine times. This chain links TRBV6-1 with TRBJ2-7; D is possibly TRBD2 (5 bases). This CDR3 has 16 residues. Trimming removed 0 bases from V and 7 bases from J, with 19 bases in between. Germline V gene sequence: CDR1 MNHNS, CDR2 SASEGT. CDR3 in amino acids: CASSEAPWGAMGEQYF. The DNA of the CDR3 is TGTGCCAGCAGTGAAGCGCCCTGGGGAGCAATGGGAGAGCAGTACTTC.

The chain uses TRBV3-1 and TRBJ1-5; 8 bases agree with TRBD1. The CDR3 sequence is 15 residues long. Trimming removed 3 bases from V and 5 bases from J; junction bases left unmatched: 6. Germline CDR1 reads LGHDT; CDR2 reads YNNKEL (reference sequence). CDR3 residues: CASSQDQGAHQPQHF. The CDR3 bases are TGTGCCAGCAGCCAGGACCAGGGGGCCCATCAGCCCCAGCATTTT.

This sequence joins TRBV27 and TRBJ2-3; D call uncertain. CDR1 is MNHEY, CDR2 SMNVEV, per germline (reference sequence). V shed 6 bases and J shed 3 bases, with 25 bases lying between them. This CDR3 region has 18 residues. CDR3 protein: CASSHTPRSRIGTDTQYF. In DNA form, the CDR3 reads TGTGCCAGCAGCCACACTCCACGGTCTAGAATTGGTACAGATACGCAGTATTTT.